This TCR beta chain appears in the sequencing data of a study of neurological immune-mediated disorders. The CDR3 spans 16 residues. V dropped 1 base and J dropped 7; count of bases not matched to a gene: 10. Germline-derived CDR1 and CDR2 are SGHTA and FQGNSA. As for time point: technical triplicate 2. This clonotype was seen at least ten times. Its target is unknown. Every sequencing run generated in excess of 180 million TCR-beta sequences. These sequences covered 15-18 subjects. TCRdb fed the 5' RACE reads into MiXCR, producing one record per CDR3 protein. The top ten clones hold approximately 5% of a sample with more than 30,000 distinct CDR3 sequences, about 14% of them seen once. Study-wide results and caveats: HTLV-1-associated myelopathy displayed the greatest TCR clonal expansion, and multiple sclerosis exhibited the smallest, lower than that of healthy controls. None of the CDR3 amino acid sequences found in expanded clones was shared across subjects. This suggests that the TCR-beta repertoires were private in all groups.

The chain is built from TRBV7-2 and TRBJ1-5; 7 bases are a match to TRBD1. What was sequenced was CD4+ T cells from blood. The sequence was obtained from a female donor with HTLV-1-associated myelopathy (HAM/TSP). CDR3 sequence reads: CASSLGADRFGQPQHF. In DNA, the CDR3 is TGTGCCAGCAGCTTAGGCGCGGACAGGTTCGGGCAGCCCCAGCATTTT.